This T cell receptor (beta chain) emerged from a study of graft-versus-host responses after intestinal transplantation. Across the study: Transplants were multivisceral, liver-intestinal, or isolated intestinal. Induction using anti-thymocyte globulin, followed by tacrolimus and steroids for approximately 3 years, was given to all recipients. Study outcomes and limitations: Present in recipient marrow, GvH clones included some that appeared first in ileum or blood. Allografts of patients with graft-donor T cell macrochimerism showed high graft-versus-host to host-versus-graft clone ratios.

This CDR3 is built from 12 residues. Between the trimmed V and J ends, which lost 10 bases and 4 bases, there was a span of 15 bases. The V gene's germline CDR1 is SGHRS and CDR2 YFSETQ. Profiling relied on immunoSEQ multiplex PCR, and the TCRdb table lists in-frame clones only, not all of them. The sample yields about 45,000 clones, over 75% seen once. Remarks on this clone: The target antigen is unknown.

The origin of this receptor is a human patient who received an intestinal transplant, so some T cells may come from the graft donor. The chain links TRBV5-1 to TRBJ2-7, with D hard to call. The source was PBMCs, collected 524 days after transplant. The CDR3 is CAAAPIGYEQYF. The CDR3 nucleotides are TGCGCCGCCGCCCCGATTGGGTACGAGCAGTACTTC.